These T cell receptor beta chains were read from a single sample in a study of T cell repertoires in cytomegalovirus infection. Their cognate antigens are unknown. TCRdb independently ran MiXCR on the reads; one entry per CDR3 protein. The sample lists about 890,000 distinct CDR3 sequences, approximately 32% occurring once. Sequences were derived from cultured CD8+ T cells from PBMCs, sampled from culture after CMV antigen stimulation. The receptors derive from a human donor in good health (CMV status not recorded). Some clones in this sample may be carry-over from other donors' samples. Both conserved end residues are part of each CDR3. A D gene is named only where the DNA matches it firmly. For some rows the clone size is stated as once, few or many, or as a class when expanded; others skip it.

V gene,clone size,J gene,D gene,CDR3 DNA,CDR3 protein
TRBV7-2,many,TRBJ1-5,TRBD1,TGTGCCAGCAGCTTAGACCCTGGACAGGGCAATCAGCCCCAGCATTTT,CASSLDPGQGNQPQHF
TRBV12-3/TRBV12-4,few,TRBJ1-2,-,TGTGCCAGCAGTTTACGACAGAGACCCTACTATGGCTACACCTTC,CASSLRQRPYYGYTF
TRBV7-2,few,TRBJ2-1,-,TGTGCCAGCAGCGGGGGCCCAACTAGTTACAATGAGCAGTTCTTC,CASSGGPTSYNEQFF
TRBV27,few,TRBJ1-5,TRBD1,TGTGCCAGCAGTCCCATTGGGACAGAAAATCAGCCCCAGCATTTT,CASSPIGTENQPQHF
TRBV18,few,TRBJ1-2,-,TGTGCCAGCTCACCAGAAGTCGGGTTCTATGGCTACACCTTC,CASSPEVGFYGYTF
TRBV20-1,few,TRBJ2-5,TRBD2,TGCAGTGCTAGGGCCCAACTAGCGGGGCTACAAGAGACCCAGTACTTC,CSARAQLAGLQETQYF
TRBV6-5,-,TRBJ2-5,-,TGTGCCAGCAGTACCCTCCGGGGGCTAGAGACCCAGTACTTC,CASSTLRGLETQYF
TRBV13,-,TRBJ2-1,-,TGTGCCAGCAGCTCAAGGGGGGTGAATGAGCAGTTCTTC,CASSSRGVNEQFF
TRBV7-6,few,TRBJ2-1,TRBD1,TGTGCCAGCAGTCCTAAGGGGGCAGACGGCGGCAATGAGCAGTTCTTC,CASSPKGADGGNEQFF
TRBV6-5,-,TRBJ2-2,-,TGTGCCAGCAGTTCCGGGACATTCAACACCGGGGAGCTGTTTTTT,CASSSGTFNTGELFF
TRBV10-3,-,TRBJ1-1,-,TGTGCCATCAGGACTCCAATAGGGGACACTGAAGCTTTCTTT,CAIRTPIGDTEAFF
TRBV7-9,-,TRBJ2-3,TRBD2,TGTGCCAGCAGCCCACCCGGGACTAGCGACAGGGGGTATTTT,CASSPPGTSDRGYF
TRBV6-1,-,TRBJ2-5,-,TGTGCCAACACGGGATACTCGACAGCCCCAGAGACCCAGTACTTC,CANTGYSTAPETQYF
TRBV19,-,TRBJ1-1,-,TGTGCCAGTATCTCTAAATTCCACAAGAACACTGAAGCTTTCTTT,CASISKFHKNTEAFF
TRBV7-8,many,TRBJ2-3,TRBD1,TGTGCCAGCGCCCTCCGACAGGGAACAGATACGCAGTATTTT,CASALRQGTDTQYF
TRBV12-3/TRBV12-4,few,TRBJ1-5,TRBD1,TGTGCCAGCACCCGACAGGGGGGTCGCAATCAGCCCCAGCATTTT,CASTRQGGRNQPQHF
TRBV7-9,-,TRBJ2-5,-,TGTGCCAGCAGCTTTGTACAGCCTCAAGAGACCCAGTACTTC,CASSFVQPQETQYF
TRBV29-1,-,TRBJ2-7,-,TGCAGCGTTGAAGACAGGGAATCCCTCTACGAGCAGTACTTC,CSVEDRESLYEQYF
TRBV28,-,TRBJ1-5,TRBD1,TGTGCCAGCAGATTTTCGAGAGACAGGGCGGACAATCAGCCCCAGCATTTT,CASRFSRDRADNQPQHF
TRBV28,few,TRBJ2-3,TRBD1,TGTGCCAGCAGTTCGGGACAGACAACCACAGATACGCAGTATTTT,CASSSGQTTTDTQYF
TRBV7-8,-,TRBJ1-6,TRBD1,TGTGCCAGCAGCTATCGGGACAGGAGCTCCTATAATTCACCCCTCCACTTT,CASSYRDRSSYNSPLHF
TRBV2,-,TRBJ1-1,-,TGTGCCAGTACCAGGGGTTTCTACACTGAAGCTTTCTTT,CASTRGFYTEAFF
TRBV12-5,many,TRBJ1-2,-,TGTGCTAGTGGTTTGGGCGACAGGTCTAACTATGGCTACACCTTC,CASGLGDRSNYGYTF
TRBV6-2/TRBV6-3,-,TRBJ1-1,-,TGTGCCAGCACTTACTTTGGGACGGCGAGGGCCGAAGCTTTCTTT,CASTYFGTARAEAFF
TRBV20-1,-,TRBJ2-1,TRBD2,TGCAGTGCTAGACCTACTCCAGGCACGGGGGGGCTTTACAATGAGCAGTTCTTC,CSARPTPGTGGLYNEQFF
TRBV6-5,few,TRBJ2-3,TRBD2,TGTGCCAGCAGTCGACTAGCGGGGGGACCAGATACGCAGTATTTT,CASSRLAGGPDTQYF
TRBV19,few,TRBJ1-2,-,TGTGCCAGTAGCCCAAGCGCTTGGGGCTACACCTTC,CASSPSAWGYTF
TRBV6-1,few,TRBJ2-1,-,TGTGCCAGCAGAGAGTGGGACGAGGCCTACAATGAGCAGTTCTTC,CASREWDEAYNEQFF
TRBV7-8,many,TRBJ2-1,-,TGTGCCAGCAGCCCACGATCGGACTACCTAAACAATGAGCAGTTCTTC,CASSPRSDYLNNEQFF
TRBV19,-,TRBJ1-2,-,TGTGCCAGTAGTAACCAGTATGGCTACACCTTC,CASSNQYGYTF
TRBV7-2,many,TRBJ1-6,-,TGTGCCAGCAGCTTAGGGGTCCCTGGAACCCATAATTCACCCCTCCACTTT,CASSLGVPGTHNSPLHF
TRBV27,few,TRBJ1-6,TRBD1,TGTGCCAGCAGTCCTAGGGACAGGGTAAATTCACCCCTCCACTTT,CASSPRDRVNSPLHF
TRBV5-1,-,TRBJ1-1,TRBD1,TGCGCCAGCAGCTTTAGGGACAGTTTGAACACTGAAGCTTTCTTT,CASSFRDSLNTEAFF
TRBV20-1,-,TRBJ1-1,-,TGCAGTGCTGACCAAGCTTTCTTT,CSADQAFF
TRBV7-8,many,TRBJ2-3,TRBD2,TGTGCCAGCAGCTCCCTAAGCGGGGGACGCACAGATACGCAGTATTTT,CASSSLSGGRTDTQYF
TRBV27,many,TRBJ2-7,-,TGTGCCAGCAGTTCCGGACAGCCTTACGAGCAGTACTTC,CASSSGQPYEQYF
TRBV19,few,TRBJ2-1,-,TGTGCCAGTAGTCCTTATTTGGGGTTGTACAATGAGCAGTTCTTC,CASSPYLGLYNEQFF
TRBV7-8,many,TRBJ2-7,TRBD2,TGTGCCAGCAGCCCAGCGGGGCTGATGGGGTTGGTGCAGTACTTC,CASSPAGLMGLVQYF
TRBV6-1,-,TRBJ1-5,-,TGTGCCAGCAGTGAATTCGACCCCAGGCCCCAGCATTTT,CASSEFDPRPQHF
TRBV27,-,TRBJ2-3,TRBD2,TGTGCCAGCGCTGCGGGACTAGCCTCTGGCCCAGATACGCAGTATTTT,CASAAGLASGPDTQYF